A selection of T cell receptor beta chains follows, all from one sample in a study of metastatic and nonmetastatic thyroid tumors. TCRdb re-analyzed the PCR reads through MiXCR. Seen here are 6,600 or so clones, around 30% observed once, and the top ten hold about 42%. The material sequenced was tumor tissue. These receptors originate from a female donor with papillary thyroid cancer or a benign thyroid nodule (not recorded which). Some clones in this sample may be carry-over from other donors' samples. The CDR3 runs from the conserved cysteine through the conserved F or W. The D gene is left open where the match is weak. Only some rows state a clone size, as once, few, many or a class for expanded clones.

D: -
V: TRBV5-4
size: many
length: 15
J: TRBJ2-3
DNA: TGTGCCAGCAGCTTTGGATCAGGGGCGGGAGATACGCAGTATTTT
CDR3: CASSFGSGAGDTQYF

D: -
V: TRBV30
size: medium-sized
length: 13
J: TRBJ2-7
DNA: TGTGCCTGGAGTAGGGACGGAACCTACGAGCAGTACTTC
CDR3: CAWSRDGTYEQYF

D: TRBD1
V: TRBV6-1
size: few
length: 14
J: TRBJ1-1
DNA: TGTGCCAGCCCCCGGGACAGGGTGAGGCCTGAAGCTTTCTTT
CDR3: CASPRDRVRPEAFF

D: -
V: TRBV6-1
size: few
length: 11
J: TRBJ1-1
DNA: TGTGCCAGCAGTGATAGTGCTGAAGCTTTCTTT
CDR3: CASSDSAEAFF

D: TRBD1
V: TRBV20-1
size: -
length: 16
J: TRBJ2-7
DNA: TGCAGTGCTAGAGATCCTCTCGGACAGGGGGCGGGGGAGCAGTACTTC
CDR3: CSARDPLGQGAGEQYF

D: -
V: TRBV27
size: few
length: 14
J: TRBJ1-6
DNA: TGTGCCAGCAGTTATCGGGTGGGAGGGTTACCCCTCCACTTT
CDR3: CASSYRVGGLPLHF

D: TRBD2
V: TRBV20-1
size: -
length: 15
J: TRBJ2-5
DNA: TGCAGTGCTCTCTGGACTAGCGGGGGAAGTGAGACCCAGTACTTC
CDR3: CSALWTSGGSETQYF

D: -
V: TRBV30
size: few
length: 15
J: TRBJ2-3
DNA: TGTGCCTGGAGTGTACCCAGGGATTGGACAGATACGCAGTATTTT
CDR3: CAWSVPRDWTDTQYF

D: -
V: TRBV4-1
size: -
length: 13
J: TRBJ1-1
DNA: TGCGCCAGCAGCCAAGATAATACAGTAGCAGCTTTCTTT
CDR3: CASSQDNTVAAFF

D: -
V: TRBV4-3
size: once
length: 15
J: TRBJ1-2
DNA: TGCGCCAGCAGCCAATACGAGGCCTCGTCCGGGGGCTACACCTTC
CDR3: CASSQYEASSGGYTF

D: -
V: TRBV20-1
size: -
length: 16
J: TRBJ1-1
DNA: TGCAGTGCTAGAGGCGGCGCCGGGGGGGTGAACACTGAAGGTTTTTTT
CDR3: CSARGGAGGVNTEGFF

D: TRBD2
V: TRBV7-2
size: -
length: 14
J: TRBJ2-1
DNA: TGTGCCAGCTGCCTGGGAGGGCCGGGGGATGAGCAGTTCTTC
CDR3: CASCLGGPGDEQFF

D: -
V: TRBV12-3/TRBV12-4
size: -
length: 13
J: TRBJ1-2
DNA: TGTGCCAGCAGTCCGGGACATAGGGATGGATACACATTC
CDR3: CASSPGHRDGYTF

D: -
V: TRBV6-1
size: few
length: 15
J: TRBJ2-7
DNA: TGTGCCAGAAGTGGGTACCACAGGGACGCCTACGAGCAGTACTTC
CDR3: CARSGYHRDAYEQYF

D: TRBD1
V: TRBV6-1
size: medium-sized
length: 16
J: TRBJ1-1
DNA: TGTGCCAGCAGTTCTCTTCAGGGGGCGGATGACACTGAAGCTTTCTTT
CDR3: CASSSLQGADDTEAFF

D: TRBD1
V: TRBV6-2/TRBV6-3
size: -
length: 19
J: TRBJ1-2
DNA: TGTGCCAGCACCACCACCCCCATGGGCAGGGGGAAAGGGATCTATGGCTACACCTTC
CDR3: CASTTTPMGRGKGIYGYTF

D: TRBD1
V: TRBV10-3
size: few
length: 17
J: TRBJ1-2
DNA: TGTGCCATCAAAAAGGGGGACAGCTCCTTCCCTAACTATGGCTACACCTTC
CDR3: CAIKKGDSSFPNYGYTF

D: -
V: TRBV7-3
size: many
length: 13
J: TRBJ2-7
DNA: TGTGCCAGCAGCTTCGCACAGGGGGGGGAGCAGTACTTC
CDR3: CASSFAQGGEQYF

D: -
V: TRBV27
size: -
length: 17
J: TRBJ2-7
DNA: TGTGCCAGCAGTTTCACCCTAACAGGGCGCATACACTACGAGCAGTACTTC
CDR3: CASSFTLTGRIHYEQYF

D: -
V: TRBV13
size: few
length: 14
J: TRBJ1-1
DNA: TGTGCCAGCAGCTTAGGCCAGGGAAACACTGAAGCTTTCTTT
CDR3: CASSLGQGNTEAFF

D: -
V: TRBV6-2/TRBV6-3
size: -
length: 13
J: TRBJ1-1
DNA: TGTGCCAGCAGTACGTCACAGAACACTGAAGCTTTCTTT
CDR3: CASSTSQNTEAFF

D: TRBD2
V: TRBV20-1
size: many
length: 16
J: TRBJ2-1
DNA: TGCAGTGCTAGAGAGGTCCTAGCGGGAGTTAGCAATGAGCAGTTCTTC
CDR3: CSAREVLAGVSNEQFF